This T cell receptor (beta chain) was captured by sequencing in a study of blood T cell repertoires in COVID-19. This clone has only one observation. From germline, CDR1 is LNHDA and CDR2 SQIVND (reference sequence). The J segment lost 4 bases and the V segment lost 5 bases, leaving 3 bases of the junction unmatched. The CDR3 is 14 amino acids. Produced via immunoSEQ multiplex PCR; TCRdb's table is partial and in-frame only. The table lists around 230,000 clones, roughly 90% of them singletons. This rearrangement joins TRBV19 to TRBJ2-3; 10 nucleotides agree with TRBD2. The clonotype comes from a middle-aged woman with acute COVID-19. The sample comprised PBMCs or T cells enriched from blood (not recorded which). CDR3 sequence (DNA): TGTGCCAGTAGTTCTAGCGGGGGTGCAGATACGCAGTATTTT. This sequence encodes CASSSSGGADTQYF. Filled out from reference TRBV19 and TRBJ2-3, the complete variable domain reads DGGITQSPKYLFRKEGQNVTLSCEQNLNHDAMYWYRQDPGQGLRLIYYSQIVNDFQKGDIAEGYSVSREKKESFPLTVTSAQKNPTAFYLCASSSSGGADTQYFGPGTRLTVL.